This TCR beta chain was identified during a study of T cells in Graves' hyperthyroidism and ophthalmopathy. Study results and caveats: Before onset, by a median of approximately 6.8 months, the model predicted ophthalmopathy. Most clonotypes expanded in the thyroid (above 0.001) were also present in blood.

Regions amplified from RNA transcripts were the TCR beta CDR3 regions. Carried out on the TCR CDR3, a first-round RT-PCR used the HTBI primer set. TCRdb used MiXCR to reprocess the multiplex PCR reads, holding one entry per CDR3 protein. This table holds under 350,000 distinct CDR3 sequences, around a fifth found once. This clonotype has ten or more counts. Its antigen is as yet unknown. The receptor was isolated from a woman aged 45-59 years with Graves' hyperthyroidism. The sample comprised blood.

The CDR3 DNA reads as TGTGCCAGCAGCCCTAGGGACCGAATGAACACTGAAGCTTTCTTT. Translation: CASSPRDRMNTEAFF. This chain joins TRBV11-2 and TRBJ1-1; D might be TRBD1 (5 bases). Trimming pared 5 bases from V and 0 bases from J, leaving 13 bases between. In germline, CDR1 is SGHAT, CDR2 FQNNGV. This CDR3 is built from 15 residues.